The 4 T cell receptor beta chains presented below share a single source sample, sequenced in a study of T cells in Graves' hyperthyroidism and ophthalmopathy. Amplification of TCR beta CDR3 regions used RNA as the template. RT-PCR in the first round (using the HTBI primer set) targeted the TCR CDR3. Each CDR3 protein gets one entry after TCRdb re-called the multiplex PCR reads with MiXCR. The sample contains 300,000 to 450,000 distinct CDR3 sequences, around 15% of which appear only once. Sequenced: blood. These receptors all stem from a woman aged 25 to 39 with Graves' ophthalmopathy.

This clonotype came up a few times. The rearrangement links TRBV9 to TRBJ2-1; possible D gene TRBD2, 6 bases. The CDR3 extends over 13 amino acids. The ends were cut back, 5 bases at V and 7 bases at J, with 13 bases in the middle. Germline lookup yields CDR1 SGDLS and CDR2 YYNGEE. CDR3 nucleotides: TGTGCCAGCAGTCCTCATGGGGGGAATGAGCAGTTCTTC. Amino acids: CASSPHGGNEQFF.

This clonotype was recorded at least ten times. The CDR3 DNA is TGCAGTGTCTCGGTTGCAGGGCCCTATGGCTACACCTTC. As protein: CSVSVAGPYGYTF. This chain links TRBV20-1 with TRBJ1-2, with TRBD1 as a possible D gene (5 bases). Germline loops: CDR1 DFQATT, CDR2 SNEGSKA (reference sequence). The CDR3 is 13 residues long. Trimming stripped 7 bases from V and 4 bases from J, with 16 bases between.

The sample holds many counts of this clonotype. The CDR3 DNA reads TGTGCCTGGAGGGGGCCCAGGCGGACCATATATTTT. Translation: CAWRGPRRTIYF. J is TRBJ1-3 and V is TRBV30; maybe TRBD1 (5 bases). The V end lost 3 bases, the J end lost 10 bases, and 13 bases lay between the germline ends. Germline CDR1 is GTSNPN and CDR2 is SVGIG (reference sequence). The CDR3 runs 12 residues.

There are many counts of this clonotype. This chain connects TRBV3-1 to TRBJ1-6; 7 bases line up with TRBD1. In germline, CDR1 is LGHDT, CDR2 YNNKEL (reference sequence). The CDR3 is 17 residues long. Trimming took 1 base from V and 4 from J; bases not matched to a gene: 7. The CDR3 protein is CASSQASRGKYNSPLHF. The CDR3 DNA is TGTGCCAGCAGCCAAGCAAGCAGGGGGAAATATAATTCACCCCTCCACTTT.